This record concerns one T cell receptor beta chain sequence. This CDR3 is built from 17 residues. Germline V lookup: CDR1 SQVTM, CDR2 ANQGSEA. V lost 7 bases to trimming and J lost 8 bases; unmatched junction nucleotides: 19. This sample was included in a study of blood T cell repertoires in COVID-19. Study context: Italy, Spain and the United States were the sources of the convalescent and acute COVID-19 samples. T cells, B-cell-depleted T cells, or PBMCs supplied cDNA or gDNA.

Authors' methods: Amplifying reference gene primers gave estimates of nucleated cell counts. Measured with immunoSEQ multiplex PCR; TCRdb has only the in-frame clones, and not every one. V, J and clone size are those of that table, while D and trimming were read from the DNA. This sample has about 170,000 clones, with 88% found just once. The sequencing input was peripheral blood. This clonotype was sampled from a man aged 45-60 years who had recovered from COVID-19. The chain employs TRBV29-1 and TRBJ1-4, with TRBD1 identical over 10 bases. CDR3 in amino acids: CSAIIRPGTGVREKLFF. For the CDR3, the DNA is TGCAGCGCAATCATTAGGCCGGGGACAGGGGTGAGAGAAAAACTGTTTTTT.